The 24 T cell receptor beta chains listed next were all sequenced from one sample in a study of shared clonotypes between healthy human individuals. Only in-frame clones appear in the TCRdb table, and some are missing; sequencing was by immunoSEQ multiplex PCR. Seen here are 2.3 million or so clones, 93% observed once, and the top ten hold 0.39%. Sequenced material: naive CD4+ T cells from PBMCs. Specified subset: CD45RA+ positively selected. These receptors came from a man aged 18 to 29 in good health. Some clones in this sample may be carry-over from other donors' samples.

V and J are TRBV7-7 and TRBJ2-2; unclear D gene. CDR1 SSHAT and CDR2 FNYEAQ come from the germline V gene (reference sequence). The CDR3 has 16 amino acids. Trimming shortened V by 5 bases and J by 0 bases, and 13 bases separated the two germline ends. CDR3 amino acids: CASSRVEKTNTGELFF. The CDR3 DNA is TGTGCCAGCAGCCGTGTCGAAAAAACGAACACCGGGGAGCTGTTTTTT.

The rearrangement uses TRBV19 and TRBJ1-1; D gene ambiguous. Germline CDR1 LNHDA, CDR2 SQIVND (reference sequence). With 5 bases removed from V and 0 bases from J, the gap between germline ends came to 13 bases. The CDR3 consists of 15 residues. The chain's CDR3 is CASSPSRRVNTEAFF. In nucleotides, the CDR3 is TGTGCCAGTAGTCCCAGCCGACGGGTGAACACTGAAGCTTTCTTT.

This clone was recorded once. The chain employs TRBV18 and TRBJ2-1; no clear D. Looked up from germline, CDR1 is KGHSH and CDR2 is LQKENI. V gave up 3 bases and J gave up 8 bases, with 11 bases separating them. CDR3 length: 13 amino acids. The CDR3 is CASSPELPDEQFF. The CDR3 DNA reads TGTGCCAGCTCACCCGAACTGCCCGATGAGCAGTTCTTC.

The J gene is TRBJ2-2, the V gene TRBV5-4; D is undetermined. The V gene lost 4 bases and the J gene lost 7 bases, with 11 bases spanning the gap. Germline-derived CDR1 and CDR2 are SGHNT and YYREEE (reference sequence). This CDR3 comprises 13 residues. The CDR3 reads CASSTRLSGELFF. The CDR3 DNA follows: TGTGCCAGCAGCACCCGACTGAGCGGGGAGCTGTTTTTT.

This clone was counted a few times. The chain joins TRBV29-1 to TRBJ1-1, with D perhaps TRBD1 (6 bases). With 6 bases removed from V and 1 base from J, the gap between germline ends came to 15 bases. This CDR3 has 14 residues. The germline V gene encodes CDR1 SQVTM and CDR2 ANQGSEA. The CDR3 DNA sequence: TGCAGCGTCAACCCTACAGGGCCGAACACTGAAGCTTTCTTT. Translated: CSVNPTGPNTEAFF.

The table lists this clone with a count of one. CDR3 coding DNA: TGTGCCAGCAGCCCGATAACACTACTGAACACTGAAGCTTTCTTT. This codes for CASSPITLLNTEAFF. The rearrangement uses TRBV28 and TRBJ1-1; D remains unclear. The V end was cut by 6 bases, the J end by 0 bases, with 14 bases between. The CDR3 is 15 residues long. Looked up from germline, CDR1 is MDHEN and CDR2 is SYDVKM.

The V and J genes are TRBV7-2 and TRBJ1-2; 8 bases match TRBD1. The V gene end was trimmed by 4 bases and the J gene end by 5 bases; junction bases not matched to a gene: 6. The CDR3 has 14 amino acids. Germline-derived CDR1 and CDR2 are SGHTA and FQGNSA. CDR3 in DNA: TGTGCCAGCAGCTCAGGACAGGGCCTATATGGCTACACCTTC. It translates to CASSSGQGLYGYTF.

This clone has just a few counts. This sequence joins TRBV2 and TRBJ1-5; D remains unclear. The CDR3 contains 14 residues. CDR1 and CDR2 from the germline V gene are SNHLY and FYNNEI. Trimming removed 3 bases from V and 3 bases from J, with 9 bases in between. In DNA form, the CDR3 reads TGTGCCAGCAGTGAGCGTCGCTTCAATCAGCCCCAGCATTTT. The encoded protein is CASSERRFNQPQHF.

With respect to this clone: A read error may account for a junction end that differs from germline. The chain is built from TRBV7-2 and TRBJ2-1; D is uncertain. This CDR3 contains 11 residues. Per the germline V gene, CDR1 is SGHTA and CDR2 is FQGNSA. As DNA, the CDR3 is TGTGCCAGCAGCCCCTTGGGATGGGCGGTCTTC. Protein product: CASSPLGWAVF.

The CDR3 sequence: CASSFSGTQETQYF. CDR3 nucleotides: TGTGCCAGCAGCTTTTCAGGGACCCAAGAGACCCAGTACTTC. This chain joins TRBV5-4 and TRBJ2-5; D is possibly TRBD1 or TRBD2 (5 bases each). CDR3 size: 14 residues. The germline gives CDR1 SGHNT, CDR2 YYREEE (reference sequence). V was pared by 2 bases and J by 1 base, with 9 bases between.

The rearrangement uses TRBV5-8 and TRBJ2-1, with D uncertain. V was trimmed by 1 base and J by 2 bases, leaving 19 bases between them. Germline lookup yields CDR1 SGHTS and CDR2 YDEGEE. This CDR3 has 18 residues. The CDR3 coding sequence is TGTGCCAGCAGCTTGCATCCCGTATTACGGGCCCCCTACAATGAGCAGTTCTTC. Residues: CASSLHPVLRAPYNEQFF.

This clone was picked up one time. V is TRBV4-1 and J is TRBJ1-2; D not certain. Trimming removed 2 bases from V and 1 base from J, with 8 bases in between. CDR1 is MGHRA and CDR2 is YSYEKL in the germline V gene. The CDR3 consists of 14 residues. The CDR3 spells CASSQLTINYGYTF. The DNA for the CDR3 is TGCGCCAGCAGCCAATTGACTATTAACTATGGCTACACCTTC.

J is TRBJ2-7 and V is TRBV6-1; D unclear. With 8 bases removed from V and 6 bases from J, the gap between germline ends came to 23 bases. From germline, CDR1 is MNHNS and CDR2 SASEGT. This CDR3 has 15 residues. The CDR3 is CASLKGGPLTGEQYF. The CDR3 region has the DNA TGTGCCAGCTTAAAGGGCGGACCCCTTACCGGCGAGCAGTACTTC.

The chain uses TRBV18 and TRBJ2-7; the match to TRBD1 covers 7 bases. Trimming took 5 bases from V and 0 from J; bases not matched to a gene: 7. The CDR3 sequence is 15 residues long. Germline V gene lookup returns CDR1 KGHSH and CDR2 LQKENI. The CDR3 loop is CASSLGQVTSYEQYF. CDR3 in DNA: TGTGCCAGCTCATTAGGACAGGTGACCTCCTACGAGCAGTACTTC.

On this clone itself: The same CDR3 arises from other DNA sequences in this sample as well. The gene calls are TRBV5-1 and TRBJ2-1; D ambiguous. Germline V gene sequence: CDR1 SGHRS, CDR2 YFSETQ. The CDR3 is 14 residues long. V was shortened by 1 base and J by 2 bases, with 7 bases between the two germline ends. The DNA of the CDR3 is TGCGCCAGCAGCTTGAGTGGGGCCTACAATGAGCAGTTCTTC. Amino acids: CASSLSGAYNEQFF.

The chain combines TRBV18 with TRBJ1-2; maybe TRBD1 (5 bases). Germline loops: CDR1 KGHSH, CDR2 LQKENI. The CDR3 has 15 residues. Trimming cost V 5 bases and J 12 bases, with 25 bases left between them. The CDR3 sequence: CASSSKDGRVDTNTF. The DNA for the CDR3 is TGTGCCAGCTCAAGCAAGGACGGGAGGGTGGACACCAACACCTTC.

The rearrangement uses TRBV6-6 and TRBJ1-1, with D unclear. Deletions cut 2 bases from V and 8 bases from J, with 6 bases between. Germline V gene sequence: CDR1 MNHNY, CDR2 SVGAGI (reference sequence). CDR3 size: 11 residues. CDR3 sequence reads: CASSYPPEAFF. For the CDR3, the DNA is TGTGCCAGCAGTTACCCCCCCGAAGCTTTCTTT.

The chain uses TRBV19 and TRBJ1-3; TRBD1 matches at 8 bases. Germline lookup yields CDR1 LNHDA and CDR2 SQIVND (reference sequence). The V gene end was trimmed by 6 bases and the J gene end by 2 bases; junction bases not matched to a gene: 9. The CDR3 extends over 16 amino acids. The DNA for the CDR3 is TGTGCCAGTAGACGCGACAGGGGAGTTGCTGGAAACACCATATATTTT. Protein product: CASRRDRGVAGNTIYF.

In regard to this clone: This same CDR3 is encoded by further DNA sequences in the sample. This sequence joins TRBV28 and TRBJ2-7; D possibly corresponds to TRBD2 (5 bases). The V end lost 2 bases, the J end lost 0 bases, and 8 bases lay between the germline ends. Germline CDR1 is MDHEN and CDR2 is SYDVKM. The CDR3 runs 14 residues. CDR3 DNA: TGTGCCAGCAGTTTAGAGGGTAGCTCCTACGAGCAGTACTTC. Protein product: CASSLEGSSYEQYF.

This chain links TRBV6-1 with TRBJ1-5; D ambiguous. The V end lost 5 bases, the J end lost 3 bases, and 14 bases lay between the germline ends. In germline, CDR1 is MNHNS, CDR2 SASEGT. The CDR3 is made up of 15 amino acids. The CDR3: CASSSRQSTNQPQHF. The CDR3 DNA reads as TGTGCCAGCAGTTCCCGGCAGAGTACCAATCAGCCCCAGCATTTT.

The chain employs TRBV6-5 and TRBJ2-7; the match to TRBD1 covers 12 bases. J was trimmed by 6 bases and V by 6 bases; bases with no gene match: 9. This CDR3 is built from 15 residues. Per germline, CDR1 MNHEY and CDR2 SVGAGI. CDR3 region: CASRDPGQGAIEQYF. CDR3 DNA sequence: TGTGCCAGCAGAGACCCGGGACAGGGGGCGATCGAGCAGTACTTC.

V is TRBV19 and J is TRBJ1-1, with D perhaps matching TRBD1 (5 bases). The V gene's germline CDR1 is LNHDA and CDR2 SQIVND (reference sequence). Trimming pared 10 bases from V and 5 bases from J, leaving 14 bases between. The length of the CDR3 is 12 residues. CDR3: CATGTSFTEAFF. CDR3 DNA sequence: TGTGCCACTGGGACCTCCTTTACTGAAGCTTTCTTT.

V gene TRBV6-1 combines with J gene TRBJ2-5; 7 bases fit TRBD2. The CDR3 extends over 14 amino acids. Per germline, CDR1 MNHNS and CDR2 SASEGT. Trimming removed 7 bases from V and 5 bases from J; junction bases left unmatched: 10. CDR3: CASTLSWGGETQYF. CDR3 sequence (DNA): TGTGCCAGCACTTTATCTTGGGGGGGGGAGACCCAGTACTTC.

Regarding this clone: Other DNA sequences in this specimen translate into the identical CDR3. The chain couples TRBV28 to TRBJ2-5; D is ambiguous. Germline V gives CDR1 MDHEN, CDR2 SYDVKM. V was pared by 6 bases and J by 5 bases, with 10 bases between. CDR3 length: 12 residues. CDR3 amino acids: CASSPRRETQYF. The CDR3 bases are TGTGCCAGCAGCCCCCGACGGGAGACCCAGTACTTC.